These T cell receptor beta chains were read from a single sample in a study of vaccination effects on CD4 cells after COVID-19. The antigens these receptors bind are not known. Produced via immunoSEQ multiplex PCR; TCRdb's table is partial and in-frame only. Of roughly 73,000 clones detected, roughly two thirds appear once; the ten largest clones hold around 5%. The input for sequencing was CD4+ T cells from PBMCs cultured with HIV peptides, taken before COVID-19 vaccination. These receptors were obtained from a human donor who had a prior SARS-CoV-2 infection. The CDR3 runs from the conserved cysteine through the conserved F or W. A D gene is named only where the DNA matches it firmly. Not every row has a clone size; where given, it reads once, few, many or a size class.

V	J	size	D	length	CDR3	DNA
TRBV7-2	TRBJ2-1	-	-	15	CASSLSGHAFPEQFF	TGTGCCAGCAGCTTATCGGGACACGCTTTCCCTGAGCAGTTCTTC
TRBV10-3	TRBJ2-1	-	-	13	CAIRGDSYNEQFF	TGTGCCATCAGGGGAGACAGTTACAATGAGCAGTTCTTC
TRBV7-6	TRBJ2-3	-	TRBD2	14	CASSLREGPDTQYF	TGTGCCAGCAGCCTCCGGGAGGGGCCAGATACGCAGTATTTT
TRBV19	TRBJ2-7	-	-	16	CASSAQQGFSDYEQYF	TGTGCCAGTAGTGCCCAACAGGGCTTCTCCGACTACGAGCAGTACTTC
TRBV24-1	TRBJ2-1	-	-	15	CATSDSTGTFLGQFF	TGTGCCACCAGTGACTCTACCGGGACCTTTCTAGGGCAGTTCTTC
TRBV14	TRBJ2-7	-	-	16	CASSQVTGISSYEQYF	TGTGCCAGCAGCCAAGTCACAGGGATTTCGTCCTACGAGCAGTACTTC
TRBV7-3	TRBJ2-7	few	TRBD1	13	CASSPGQIYEQYF	TGTGCCAGCAGCCCGGGACAGATCTACGAGCAGTACTTC
TRBV18	TRBJ1-2	-	-	13	CASSPTVNYGYTF	TGTGCCAGCTCACCGACAGTTAACTATGGCTACACCTTC
TRBV30	TRBJ2-3	-	TRBD1	12	CAWGQGGDTQYF	TGTGCCTGGGGACAGGGTGGAGATACGCAGTATTTT
TRBV11-2	TRBJ2-3	-	TRBD2	13	CASSRGVGDTQYF	TGTGCCAGCAGCCGGGGGGTTGGAGATACGCAGTATTTT